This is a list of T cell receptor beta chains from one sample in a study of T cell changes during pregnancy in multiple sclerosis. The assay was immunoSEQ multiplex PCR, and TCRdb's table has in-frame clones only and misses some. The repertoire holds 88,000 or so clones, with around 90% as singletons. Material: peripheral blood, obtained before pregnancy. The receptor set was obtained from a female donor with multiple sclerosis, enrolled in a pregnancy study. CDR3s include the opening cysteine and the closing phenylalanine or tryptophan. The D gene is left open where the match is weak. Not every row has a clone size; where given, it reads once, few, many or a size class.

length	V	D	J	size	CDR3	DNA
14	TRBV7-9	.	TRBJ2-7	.	CASSSAGNRYEQYF	TGTGCCAGCAGCTCCGCGGGAAACCGATACGAGCAGTACTTC
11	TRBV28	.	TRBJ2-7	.	CASGTNYEQYF	TGTGCCAGCGGGACAAACTACGAGCAGTACTTC
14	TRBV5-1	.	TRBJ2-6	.	CASSLTAGANVLTF	TGCGCCAGCAGCTTGACGGCTGGGGCCAACGTCCTGACTTTC
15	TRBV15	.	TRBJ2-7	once	CATSREAGDSYEQYF	TGTGCCACCAGCAGAGAGGCAGGGGACTCCTACGAGCAGTACTTC
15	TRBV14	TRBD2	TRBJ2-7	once	CASSQVAGGVYEQYF	TGTGCCAGCAGCCAAGTCGCCGGGGGGGTCTACGAGCAGTACTTC
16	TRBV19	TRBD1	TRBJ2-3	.	CASSPWTGRRADTQYF	TGTGCCAGTAGTCCGTGGACAGGTCGGAGAGCAGATACGCAGTATTTT
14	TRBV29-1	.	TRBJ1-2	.	CSVEDRTATYGYTF	TGCAGCGTTGAAGATCGGACAGCGACTTATGGCTACACCTTC
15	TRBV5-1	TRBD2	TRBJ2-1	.	CASSSLAGGYNEQFF	TGCGCCAGCAGCTCGTTAGCGGGAGGCTACAATGAGCAGTTCTTC
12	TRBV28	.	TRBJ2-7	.	CASLRAPYEQYF	TGTGCCAGCCTCCGAGCCCCCTACGAGCAGTACTTC
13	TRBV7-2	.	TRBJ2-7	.	CASSLERNYEQYF	TGTGCCAGCAGCTTAGAGCGGAATTACGAGCAGTACTTC
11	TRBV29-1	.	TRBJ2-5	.	CSVEVILTQYF	TGCAGCGTTGAAGTGATACTAACCCAGTACTTC
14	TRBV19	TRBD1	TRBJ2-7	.	CASTPDREPYEQYF	TGTGCCAGTACCCCTGACAGGGAGCCCTACGAGCAGTACTTC
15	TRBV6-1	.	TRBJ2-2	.	CASTGQNTNTGELFF	TGTGCCAGCACCGGACAGAACACGAACACCGGGGAGCTGTTTTTT
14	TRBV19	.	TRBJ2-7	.	CASSITGNNYEQYF	TGTGCCAGTAGTATAACAGGGAACAACTACGAGCAGTACTTC
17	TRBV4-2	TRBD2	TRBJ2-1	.	CASSQDLGGRTYNEQFF	TGTGCCAGCAGCCAAGATCTGGGCGGGAGGACTTACAATGAGCAGTTCTTC
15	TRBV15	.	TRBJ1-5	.	CATSRPGEGNQPQHF	TGTGCCACCAGCAGGCCCGGGGAAGGCAATCAGCCCCAGCATTTT
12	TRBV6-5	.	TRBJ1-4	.	CASSRRGEKLFF	TGTGCCAGCAGCCGCAGGGGTGAAAAACTGTTTTTT
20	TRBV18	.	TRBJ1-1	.	CASSPEMAGAGVTMNTEAFF	TGTGCCAGCTCACCAGAGATGGCTGGGGCAGGGGTTACCATGAACACTGAAGCTTTCTTT
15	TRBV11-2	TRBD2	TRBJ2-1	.	CASSLQGLAGNEQFF	TGTGCCAGCAGCTTACAGGGACTAGCGGGCAATGAGCAGTTCTTC
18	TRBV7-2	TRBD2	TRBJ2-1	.	CASSLDPLLAGFYNEQFF	TGTGCCAGCAGCTTAGATCCTCTACTAGCGGGTTTCTACAATGAGCAGTTCTTC
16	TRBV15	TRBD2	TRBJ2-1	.	CATRGAGLAAIDEQFF	TGTGCCACCAGGGGTGCAGGTCTAGCGGCGATTGATGAGCAGTTCTTC
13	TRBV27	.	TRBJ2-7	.	CASSFAQAYEQYF	TGTGCCAGCAGTTTTGCACAGGCCTACGAGCAGTACTTC
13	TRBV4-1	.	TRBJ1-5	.	CASSQITNQPQHF	TGCGCCAGCAGCCAAATAACAAATCAGCCCCAGCATTTT
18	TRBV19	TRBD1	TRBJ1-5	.	CASVDRGSVVPNNQPQHF	TGTGCCAGTGTGGACAGGGGTTCTGTGGTTCCGAACAATCAGCCCCAGCATTTT